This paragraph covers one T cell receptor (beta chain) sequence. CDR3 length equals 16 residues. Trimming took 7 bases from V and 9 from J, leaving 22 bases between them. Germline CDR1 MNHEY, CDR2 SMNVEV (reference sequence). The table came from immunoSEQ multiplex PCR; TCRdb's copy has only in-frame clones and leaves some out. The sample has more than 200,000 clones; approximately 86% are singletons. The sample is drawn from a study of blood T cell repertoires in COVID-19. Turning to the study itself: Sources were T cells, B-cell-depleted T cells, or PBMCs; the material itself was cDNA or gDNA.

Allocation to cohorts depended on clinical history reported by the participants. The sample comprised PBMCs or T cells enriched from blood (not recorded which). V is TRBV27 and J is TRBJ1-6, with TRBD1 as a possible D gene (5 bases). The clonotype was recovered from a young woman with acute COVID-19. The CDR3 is CASTVNGAFSGSPLHF. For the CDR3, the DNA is TGTGCCAGCACCGTTAATGGGGCATTCTCGGGTTCACCCCTCCACTTT.